This passage covers 26 T cell receptor beta chains from one sample sequenced in a study of human T cells and chemical hapten exposure. TCRdb used MiXCR to reprocess the RACE reads, holding one entry per CDR3 protein. The repertoire holds 80,000 to 100,000 distinct CDR3 sequences, with roughly a tenth as singletons. This sample's time point: patch test 3, about 24 weeks after DPC sensitization. Sample treatment: therapeutic diphenylcyclopropenone sensitization with weekly scalp DPC. The material sequenced was whole blood, taken in connection with sensitization to the hapten diphenylcyclopropenone (DPC). These TCRs come from a woman aged 25 to 39 with alopecia areata. Some clones in this sample may be carry-over from other donors' samples.

This clonotype was seen a handful of times. The genes are TRBV12-3 or TRBV12-4 and TRBJ2-7, with unresolved D. The V and J ends lost 6 bases and 7 bases respectively, with 10 bases between them. This CDR3 is 11 amino acids long. CDR3 coding DNA: TGTGCCAGCAGCTCCCTTGAGGAGCAGTACTTC. Translation: CASSSLEEQYF.

This clonotype has a count of ten or more. The chain uses TRBV28 and TRBJ2-7; perhaps TRBD1 as D (6 bases). The CDR3 has 12 amino acids. Germline CDR1 reads MDHEN; CDR2 reads SYDVKM. V was pared by 6 bases and J by 7 bases, with 13 bases between. CDR3 sequence (DNA): TGTGCCAGCAGACAGGGTGTGGGGGAGCAGTACGTC. Its translation is CASRQGVGEQYV.

This clonotype came up many times. J is TRBJ2-3 and V is TRBV19; 7 nucleotides agree with TRBD1. The V gene's germline CDR1 is LNHDA and CDR2 SQIVND (reference sequence). V lost 11 bases and J lost 0; bases outside the gene matches: 8. The CDR3 runs to 14 residues. In nucleotides, the CDR3 is TGTGCCTCCAACCCGACAGGGAGCACAGATACGCAGTATTTT. The encoded protein is CASNPTGSTDTQYF. Full variable domain (remainder filled in from reference TRBV19 and TRBJ2-3): DGGITQSPKYLFRKEGQNVTLSCEQNLNHDAMYWYRQDPGQGLRLIYYSQIVNDFQKGDIAEGYSVSREKKESFPLTVTSAQKNPTAFYLCASNPTGSTDTQYFGPGTRLTVL.

This clonotype was detected many times. The CDR3 region has the DNA TGTGCCATCAGAGACGGGACATCGTACTACGAGCAGTACTTC. This sequence encodes CAIRDGTSYYEQYF. The chain uses TRBV10-3 and TRBJ2-7; perhaps TRBD1 as D (6 bases). Germline assignment: CDR1 ENHRY and CDR2 SYGVKD. This CDR3 comprises 14 residues. Trimming pared 6 bases from V and 3 bases from J, leaving 15 bases between.

This clonotype was seen many times. This rearrangement joins TRBV11-2 to TRBJ2-7; D gene uncertain. CDR3 length: 14 amino acids. Trimming took 3 bases from V and 0 from J, leaving 9 bases between them. Germline CDR1 and CDR2: SGHAT and FQNNGV. The CDR3 DNA reads TGTGCCAGCAGCTTCGACACTTACTCCTACGAGCAGTACGTC. Translating gives CASSFDTYSYEQYV.

This chain joins TRBV6-5 and TRBJ2-2, with no clear D. CDR3 length: 15 residues. The V and J ends lost 2 bases and 0 bases respectively, with 7 bases between them. From germline, CDR1 is MNHEY and CDR2 SVGAGI. The CDR3 nucleotides read TGTGCCAGCAGTTACGTCAGGACGAACACCGGGGAGCTGTTTTTT. Its protein product is CASSYVRTNTGELFF.

The sample holds many counts of this clonotype. The V call is TRBV20-1, the J call TRBJ2-3, with D tentatively TRBD1 or TRBD2 (6 bases each). The CDR3 consists of 15 residues. Germline V gene lookup returns CDR1 DFQATT and CDR2 SNEGSKA (reference sequence). V was cut by 0 bases and J by 2 bases, with 12 bases left in between. The CDR3 DNA is TGCAGTGCTAGAGATCCTAGGGGGGCCACAGATACGCAGTATTTT. Amino acids: CSARDPRGATDTQYF.

This clonotype was detected many times. CDR3 sequence: CASSYSFAGANTEAFF. CDR3 in DNA: TGTGCCAGCAGTTACTCCTTTGCGGGGGCGAACACTGAAGCTTTCTTT. The rearrangement uses TRBV6-5 and TRBJ1-1; tentatively, D is TRBD1 (6 bases). The germline V and J ends were trimmed by 0 bases and 1 base, with 12 bases remaining between them. The germline V gene encodes CDR1 MNHEY and CDR2 SVGAGI. CDR3 size: 16 residues.

The chain combines TRBV3-1 with TRBJ1-1; tentatively, D is TRBD1 (5 bases). Germline assignment: CDR1 LGHDT and CDR2 YNNKEL (reference sequence). Trimming removed 1 base at V and 9 bases at J, with 15 bases between. The CDR3 totals 14 residues. CDR3 DNA: TGTGCCAGCAGCCAAGCCGGGACCCAGAAGAAAGCTTTCTTT. Residues: CASSQAGTQKKAFF.

This clonotype was counted ten times or more. The chain is built from TRBV7-6 and TRBJ2-2, with D uncertain. CDR1 is SGHVS and CDR2 is FNYEAQ in the germline V gene. The CDR3 spans 12 residues. V was trimmed by 1 base and J by 6 bases, leaving 3 bases between them. DNA for the CDR3: TGTGCCAGCAGCTTAGGGTCCGGGGAGCTGTTTTTT. This gives the protein CASSLGSGELFF.

This clonotype was seen a handful of times. This chain links TRBV28 with TRBJ2-1; D is possibly TRBD2 (5 bases). The V end lost 3 bases, the J end lost 2 bases, and 8 bases lay between the germline ends. Germline V CDR1 and CDR2: MDHEN, SYDVKM. The CDR3 length is 14 residues. CDR3 amino acids: CASSFPEAYNEQFF. CDR3 nucleotide sequence: TGTGCCAGCAGTTTTCCGGAGGCCTACAATGAGCAGTTCTTC.

This chain joins TRBV18 and TRBJ2-7; D possibly corresponds to TRBD1 (6 bases). Germline V CDR1 and CDR2: KGHSH, LQKENI. This CDR3 region has 14 residues. The V end was cut by 3 bases, the J end by 3 bases, with 12 bases between. CDR3 sequence (DNA): TGTGCCAGCTCACCGGGGACACAAGTCTACGAGCAGTACTTC. This translates into CASSPGTQVYEQYF.

V and J are TRBV20-1 and TRBJ2-1, with D perhaps TRBD2 (5 bases). CDR1 is DFQATT and CDR2 is SNEGSKA in the germline V gene (reference sequence). The CDR3 contains 15 residues. The V and J ends lost 1 base and 4 bases respectively, with 14 bases between them. CDR3 residues: CSARGGVAPYNEQFF. The CDR3 region has the DNA TGCAGTGCTAGAGGAGGAGTAGCGCCGTACAATGAGCAGTTCTTC.

On this clonotype itself: Given a much more abundant clone one base away, this may be a read error. This chain joins TRBV6-5 and TRBJ1-1; D uncertain. CDR1 MNHEY and CDR2 SVGAGI come from the germline V gene. The CDR3 is 11 amino acids. CDR3 region: CTTELNTEAFF. In nucleotides, the CDR3 is TGTACCACCGAGTTGAACACTGAAGCTTTCTTT.

The chain combines TRBV10-3 with TRBJ2-5; maybe TRBD1 (5 bases). This CDR3 has 14 amino acids. Germline CDR1 is ENHRY and CDR2 is SYGVKD. Trimming pared 6 bases from V and 2 bases from J, leaving 13 bases between. The CDR3 here is CAIRETVGQETQYF. For the CDR3, the DNA is TGTGCCATCAGAGAGACAGTCGGGCAAGAGACCCAGTACTTC.

This clonotype has just a few counts. V gene TRBV30 combines with J gene TRBJ1-2; 8 nucleotides match TRBD1. The CDR3 consists of 13 residues. V shed 7 bases and J 3 bases; nucleotides not matched to a gene: 7. Germline values: CDR1 GTSNPN, CDR2 SVGIG (reference sequence). CDR3 loop: CAFRDRRDYGYTF. The DNA for the CDR3 is TGTGCCTTTAGGGACAGGAGAGACTATGGCTACACCTTC. The full variable domain, completed using reference TRBV30 and TRBJ1-2, is SQTIHQWPATLVQPVGSPLSLECTVEGTSNPNLYWYRQAAGRGLQLLFYSVGIGQISSEVPQNLSASRPQDRQFILSSKKLLLSDSGFYLCAFRDRRDYGYTFGSGTRLTVV.

The rearrangement uses TRBV7-2 and TRBJ2-2; D tentatively fits TRBD1 or TRBD2 (5 bases each). Trimming removed 5 bases from V and 5 bases from J, with 12 bases in between. The germline V gene encodes CDR1 SGHTA and CDR2 FQGNSA. The CDR3 is 14 amino acids. As DNA, the CDR3 is TGTGCCAGCAGCCGATCTGGGGGAACCGGGGAGCTGTTTTTT. It is translated as CASSRSGGTGELFF.

This clonotype was detected a few times. The rearrangement joins TRBV7-9 to TRBJ1-5; TRBD1 matches 9 bases. Trimming took 5 bases from V and 7 from J; bases not matched to a gene: 6. CDR3 length: 14 residues. The germline V gene has CDR1 SEHNR and CDR2 FQNEAQ (reference sequence). The CDR3 reads CASSTDRGRQPQHF. CDR3 coding DNA: TGTGCCAGCAGCACCGACAGGGGGAGACAGCCCCAGCATTTT.

The V call is TRBV9, the J call TRBJ2-7, with 8 bases identical to TRBD2. The CDR3 spans 16 residues. V dropped 4 bases and J dropped 0; count of bases not matched to a gene: 9. CDR1 and CDR2 (germline): SGDLS, YYNGEE. Written as DNA, the CDR3 is TGTGCCAGCAGCCCCCTCTCCGGGACTAGCTCCTACGAGCAGTACTTC. Its translation is CASSPLSGTSSYEQYF.

This sequence joins TRBV18 and TRBJ2-1; 8 nucleotides line up with TRBD2. From germline, CDR1 is KGHSH and CDR2 LQKENI. This CDR3 has 15 amino acids. V trimming: 5 bases; J trimming: 7 bases; junction bases outside the gene matches: 10. CDR3 coding DNA: TGTGCCAGCTCATTCGGGGCGGGAGGTCCTAATGAGCAGTTCTTC. This translates into CASSFGAGGPNEQFF.

This clonotype was found many times. This chain connects TRBV10-3 to TRBJ2-3, with 10 bases identical to TRBD2. Germline V CDR1 and CDR2: ENHRY, SYGVKD. J was trimmed by 6 bases and V by 4 bases; bases with no gene match: 4. The CDR3 is 14 residues long. CDR3 bases: TGTGCCATCAGTGCGACTAGCGGGTTGGATACGCAGTATTTT. It specifies CAISATSGLDTQYF.

This clonotype was seen only a few times. CDR3 in DNA: TGTGCCAGCAGCCTTGGATCCTCCTACGAGCAGTACGTC. It encodes CASSLGSSYEQYV. The V call is TRBV12-3 or TRBV12-4, the J call TRBJ2-7; D remains ambiguous. This CDR3 has 13 residues. Trimming took off 6 bases at V and 0 bases at J, with 9 bases between the two ends.

At least ten counts were recorded for this clonotype. This chain uses TRBV20-1 with TRBJ2-1, with 9 positions matching TRBD2. CDR1 is DFQATT, CDR2 SNEGSKA, per germline (reference sequence). J gave up 5 bases and V 1 base, and 6 bases lay outside the gene matches. The CDR3 has 15 residues. CDR3 coding DNA: TGCAGTGCTAGAGGCGGCGGGGGGGCGGACAATGAGCAGTTCTTC. Amino acids: CSARGGGGADNEQFF.

This clonotype was seen only a few times. The chain has TRBV6-2 or TRBV6-3 and TRBJ2-2; 14 bases match TRBD2. CDR1 MNHEY and CDR2 SVGEGT come from the germline V gene. The CDR3 runs 20 residues. With V trimmed by 7 bases and J by 0 bases, 13 bases remained unmatched. The CDR3 region is CASIRGTSGSYQTNTGELFF. Here the CDR3 DNA reads TGTGCCAGCATCCGGGGGACTAGCGGGAGCTATCAAACGAACACCGGGGAGCTGTTTTTT.

This clonotype was counted many times. V gene TRBV5-5 combines with J gene TRBJ1-4; a weak D match, TRBD1 (5 bases). V lost 4 bases, J lost 4 bases, and 14 bases lay in between. Germline-derived CDR1 and CDR2 are SGHKS and YYEKEE (reference sequence). The CDR3 consists of 15 residues. The DNA of the CDR3 is TGTGCCAGCAGCCTCCGGGACGTACTTAATGAAAAACTGTTTTTT. This sequence encodes CASSLRDVLNEKLFF.

This clonotype was counted at least ten times. The rearrangement uses TRBV11-1 and TRBJ2-2; 7 bases map to TRBD1. V lost 1 base and J lost 0; bases outside the gene matches: 2. This CDR3 region has 16 residues. Germline CDR1 and CDR2: SGHAT and FQDESV (reference sequence). The CDR3 coding sequence is TGTGCCAGCAGCTTAGACACAGGGGCGAACACCGGGGAGCTGTTTTTT. This encodes CASSLDTGANTGELFF.